Shown below are 23 T cell receptor beta chains from a single sample sequenced in a study of early T cells in non-severe SARS-CoV-2 infection. TCRdb redid the calling of the 5' RACE reads with MiXCR, one entry per CDR3 protein. This table has around 40,000 distinct CDR3 sequences, less than 7% appearing once. Sequencing used whole blood, obtained at baseline. These TCRs come from an adult who was a healthcare worker with PCR-confirmed SARS-CoV-2 infection or an uninfected control (not recorded which).

This clonotype was counted many times. The rearrangement joins TRBV7-2 to TRBJ1-5; D gene unclear. Germline CDR1 SGHTA, CDR2 FQGNSA. The CDR3 runs to 14 residues. Trimming pared 2 bases from V and 3 bases from J, leaving 8 bases between. CDR3 nucleotide sequence: TGTGCCAGCAGCTTACGACCGCTCAATCAGCCCCAGCATTTT. As protein: CASSLRPLNQPQHF.

This clonotype was found many times. The junction departs from the called germline gene at one end, perhaps through a read error. V usage is TRBV7-7 and J usage is TRBJ1-4, with D perhaps matching TRBD1 (6 bases). This CDR3 contains 14 residues. From germline, CDR1 is SSHAT and CDR2 FNYEAQ (reference sequence). CDR3 protein: CASSPDSSNEKLFF. The CDR3 region has the DNA TGTGCTAGCAGCCCGGACAGCTCTAATGAAAAACTGTTTTTT. The complete variable domain, with remaining parts taken from reference TRBV7-7 and TRBJ1-4, reads GAGVSQSPRYKVTKRGQDVTLRCDPISSHATLYWYQQALGQGPEFLTYFNYEAQPDKSGLPSDRFSAERPEGSISTLTIQRTEQRDSAMYRCASSPDSSNEKLFFGSGTQLSVL.

At least ten counts were recorded for this clonotype. The CDR3 region is CASSFWPGQETQYF. CDR3 DNA: TGTGCCAGCAGCTTTTGGCCAGGGCAAGAGACCCAGTACTTC. This rearrangement joins TRBV7-9 to TRBJ2-5; tentatively, D is TRBD1 (5 bases). The CDR3 extends over 14 amino acids. The V end lost 3 bases, the J end lost 2 bases, and 10 bases lay between the germline ends. Germline values: CDR1 SEHNR, CDR2 FQNEAQ (reference sequence).

Many counts were recorded for this clonotype. The chain recombines TRBV9 with TRBJ2-5; 9 bases match TRBD1. CDR1 and CDR2 (germline): SGDLS, YYNGEE. V lost 3 bases and J lost 5; bases outside the gene matches: 8. This CDR3 is 15 amino acids long. The chain's CDR3 is CASSDQGQGGETQYF. CDR3 bases: TGTGCCAGCAGCGACCAGGGACAGGGAGGCGAGACCCAGTACTTC.

This clonotype was found a few times. V and J are TRBV18 and TRBJ1-1, with D possibly matching TRBD1 (6 bases). V lost 4 bases and J 0 bases, leaving 12 bases between the germline ends. Germline V CDR1 and CDR2: KGHSH, LQKENI. This CDR3 spans 15 amino acids. CDR3 DNA sequence: TGTGCCAGCTCACGGGTGGACAGTTTGAACACTGAAGCTTTCTTT. Amino acids: CASSRVDSLNTEAFF.

This clonotype was observed a few times. V gene TRBV4-1 combines with J gene TRBJ2-2, with TRBD2 matching 11 bases. Germline loops: CDR1 MGHRA, CDR2 YSYEKL. The CDR3 has 15 amino acids. V shed 7 bases and J 3 bases; nucleotides not matched to a gene: 4. CDR3 amino acids: CASTLAGGHTGELFF. In nucleotides, the CDR3 is TGCGCCAGCACCCTAGCGGGAGGTCACACCGGGGAGCTGTTTTTT.

In its sample, this clonotype ranks as medium-sized. V and J are TRBV4-3 and TRBJ2-1, with a tentative D call TRBD1 (5 bases). In germline, CDR1 is LGHNA, CDR2 YSLEER. The V end was cut by 4 bases, the J end by 5 bases, with 9 bases between. The length of the CDR3 is 13 residues. CDR3 DNA sequence: TGCGCCAGCAGCCGGGGCAGAAACAATGAGCAGTTCTTC. This encodes CASSRGRNNEQFF.

There are many counts of this clonotype. This rearrangement joins TRBV7-3 to TRBJ1-1; D remains ambiguous. This CDR3 has 14 residues. V gave up 0 bases and J gave up 2 bases, with 7 bases separating them. Per germline, CDR1 SGHTA and CDR2 FQGTGA. The CDR3 is CASSLTRENTEAFF. Here the CDR3 DNA reads TGTGCCAGCAGCTTAACGAGGGAAAACACTGAAGCTTTCTTT.

The J gene is TRBJ1-3, the V gene TRBV30, with 8 positions matching TRBD1. The CDR3 is made up of 14 amino acids. Germline trimming cut 5 bases from V and 4 bases from J; bases unmatched to any gene: 7. In germline, CDR1 is GTSNPN, CDR2 SVGIG (reference sequence). The CDR3 reads CAWGQGEFGNTIYF. The CDR3 DNA is TGTGCCTGGGGACAGGGAGAATTCGGAAACACCATATATTTT.

This clonotype was picked up a small number of times. The chain is built from TRBV6-6 and TRBJ1-3, with a possible D match to TRBD1 (5 bases). The CDR3 spans 14 residues. CDR1 and CDR2 (germline): MNHNY, SVGAGI (reference sequence). With 2 bases removed from V and 4 bases from J, the gap between germline ends came to 9 bases. DNA for the CDR3: TGTGCCAGCAGTTACGGGGCAGGGGGAAACACCATATATTTT. This translates into CASSYGAGGNTIYF.

The chain joins TRBV10-1 to TRBJ1-1; 7 bases line up with TRBD1. Germline V lookup: CDR1 WNHNN, CDR2 SYGVQD (reference sequence). Trimming cost V 2 bases and J 5 bases; bases outside gene matches: 2. The CDR3 is 13 amino acids. Written as DNA, the CDR3 is TGCGCCAGCAGTGAGGGCAGGGGGACTGAAGCTTTCTTT. Residues: CASSEGRGTEAFF.

This rearrangement joins TRBV7-2 to TRBJ2-7; 16 bases are a match to TRBD2. CDR3 length: 15 residues. V trimming: 5 bases; J trimming: 8 bases; junction bases outside the gene matches: 6. CDR1 SGHTA and CDR2 FQGNSA come from the germline V gene. The CDR3 loop reads CASSPGTSGRAKQYF. DNA for the CDR3: TGTGCCAGCAGCCCCGGGACTAGCGGGAGGGCCAAGCAGTACTTC.

This clonotype showed up many times. This sequence joins TRBV6-4 and TRBJ2-2, with 7 positions matching TRBD1. The trim removed 3 bases at V and 3 bases at J, leaving 1 base unmatched. CDR3 size: 14 residues. Germline V lookup: CDR1 MRHNA, CDR2 SNTAGT. This CDR3 is CASSEGTDTGELFF. The CDR3 nucleotides are TGTGCCAGCAGTGAAGGGACAGACACCGGGGAGCTGTTTTTT.

Many counts were recorded for this clonotype. The genes are TRBV6-1 and TRBJ2-3; either TRBD1 or TRBD2 may fit D (5 bases each). The V gene's germline CDR1 is MNHNS and CDR2 SASEGT. The CDR3 extends over 15 amino acids. Trimming removed 6 bases at V and 3 bases at J, with 16 bases between. This chain's CDR3 is CASRGTSAFTDTQYF. The CDR3 nucleotides read TGTGCCAGCAGGGGGACGTCAGCCTTTACAGATACGCAGTATTTT.

This clonotype was counted at least ten times. CDR3 amino acids: CASSFFGVVNTQYF. The CDR3 nucleotides read TGTGCCAGCAGTTTTTTTGGAGTTGTGAATACGCAGTATTTT. This chain joins TRBV28 and TRBJ2-3; D is unclear. Trimming cost V 3 bases and J 7 bases, with 14 bases left between them. This CDR3 contains 14 residues. The germline V gene has CDR1 MDHEN and CDR2 SYDVKM.

In its sample, this clonotype was seen many times. The chain couples TRBV5-1 to TRBJ2-5; possibly TRBD1 for D (5 bases). CDR3 length: 14 residues. Germline V gene sequence: CDR1 SGHRS, CDR2 YFSETQ. Trimming left V 0 bases short and J 3 bases short, with 9 bases between. The CDR3 protein is CASSLAFREETQYF. For the CDR3, the DNA is TGCGCCAGCAGCTTGGCATTCAGGGAAGAGACCCAGTACTTC.

The J gene is TRBJ2-2, the V gene TRBV11-3; unclear D gene. Trimming removed 6 bases at V and 2 bases at J, with 7 bases between. Per the germline V gene, CDR1 is SGHNT and CDR2 is YENEEA. This CDR3 has 13 residues. CDR3 sequence reads: CASSRINTGELFF. Here the CDR3 DNA reads TGTGCCAGCAGTCGGATCAACACCGGGGAGCTGTTTTTT.

This clonotype was counted many times. The CDR3 sequence is CSAASQGRTEAFF. CDR3 in DNA: TGCAGCGCCGCATCACAGGGTCGGACTGAAGCTTTCTTT. The gene calls are TRBV29-1 and TRBJ1-1; perhaps TRBD1 as D (6 bases). Germline CDR1 SQVTM, CDR2 ANQGSEA. This CDR3 is built from 13 residues. V lost 7 bases and J 5 bases, leaving 17 bases between the germline ends.

In its sample, this clonotype was seen many times. CDR3 residues: CASSLYNLGAFF. The CDR3 DNA is TGTGCCAGCAGTTTATATAATTTAGGAGCTTTCTTT. This rearrangement joins TRBV28 to TRBJ1-1; D unclear. Germline loops: CDR1 MDHEN, CDR2 SYDVKM. Trimming shortened V by 1 base and J by 10 bases, and 10 bases separated the two germline ends. This CDR3 has 12 residues.

This clonotype was seen many times. The genes are TRBV27 and TRBJ2-7; D gene unclear. The CDR3 is 14 amino acids. V lost 5 bases and J 0 bases, leaving 11 bases between the germline ends. CDR1 is MNHEY and CDR2 is SMNVEV in the germline V gene (reference sequence). CDR3 protein: CASSTRAGSYEQYF. The CDR3 coding sequence is TGTGCCAGCAGTACCCGGGCAGGCTCCTACGAGCAGTACTTC.

This clonotype showed up just a few times. This chain joins TRBV7-9 and TRBJ2-1; no reliable D call. The V gene lost 4 bases and the J gene lost 9 bases, with 13 bases spanning the gap. This CDR3 has 13 residues. CDR1 SEHNR and CDR2 FQNEAQ come from the germline V gene (reference sequence). The CDR3 DNA reads TGTGCCAGCAGCTCATCTACGTCGGGTGAGCAGTTCTTC. Translation: CASSSSTSGEQFF.

The chain uses TRBV10-3 and TRBJ2-5; D is possibly TRBD1 (5 bases). This CDR3 spans 14 amino acids. The germline V gene encodes CDR1 ENHRY and CDR2 SYGVKD. V lost 10 bases and J 4 bases, leaving 19 bases between the germline ends. DNA of the CDR3: TGTGCCACCGGACAAGGGATGTCGGGAGAGACCCAGTACTTC. It yields the protein CATGQGMSGETQYF.

This clonotype was counted a few times. The chain recombines TRBV19 with TRBJ2-3; D ambiguous. CDR1 and CDR2 from the germline V gene are LNHDA and SQIVND (reference sequence). Trimming left V 7 bases short and J 7 bases short, with 9 bases between. The length of the CDR3 is 11 residues. The CDR3 loop reads CASIGRYTQYF. CDR3 sequence (DNA): TGTGCCAGTATTGGGCGTTATACGCAGTATTTT.